This record concerns one TCR beta chain sequence. This entry comes from a study of T cell changes during pregnancy in multiple sclerosis. Deletions cut 4 bases from V and 5 bases from J, with 15 bases between. This CDR3 spans 14 amino acids. Germline CDR1 is SGHRS and CDR2 is YFSETQ. The repertoire was sequenced with immunoSEQ multiplex PCR; TCRdb's copy has only in-frame clones and lacks some. The sample includes tens of thousands of clones, 89% seen only once; the top ten take about 1.7%. The source of this sequence is a female donor with multiple sclerosis, enrolled in a pregnancy study. The starting material was peripheral blood, obtained after pregnancy. The gene calls are TRBV5-1 and TRBJ2-5, with D perhaps TRBD1 (6 bases). CDR3 amino acids: CASSGTGSGETQYF. In DNA form, the CDR3 reads TGCGCCAGCAGCGGTACAGGGTCGGGTGAGACCCAGTACTTC.